The 19 T cell receptor beta chains reported below all come from one sample, sequenced in a study of cytomegalovirus exposure and HLA in healthy donors. 13 Jbeta primers and 60 Vbeta primers were used for the PCR. Using immunoSEQ multiplex PCR, the repertoire was profiled, and TCRdb retains in-frame clones only, with some absent. This table has 80,000 to 90,000 clones, roughly 77% appearing once. The sequenced sample was PBMCs. These receptors all stem from a man aged 35 to 55 in good health and CMV-seronegative.

The rearrangement uses TRBV25-1 and TRBJ2-1, with 7 nucleotides matching TRBD2. The germline V gene has CDR1 MGHDK and CDR2 SYGVNS. The CDR3 loop spans 14 amino acids. V gave up 5 bases and J gave up 4 bases; unmatched junction bases: 5. The CDR3 DNA reads TGTGCCAGCAGTTGGGGGGGTTTTTACAATGAGCAGTTCTTC. Amino acid sequence: CASSWGGFYNEQFF.

Details on this clone: Different DNA sequences within this sample yield the same CDR3. J is TRBJ2-3 and V is TRBV2, with 9 bases fitting TRBD1. The CDR3 contains 13 residues. Germline V lookup: CDR1 SNHLY, CDR2 FYNNEI. J lost 6 bases, V lost 6 bases, and 4 bases had no gene match. CDR3 nucleotides: TGTGCCAGCAGACAGGGGGCACCCGATACGCAGTATTTT. The encoded protein is CASRQGAPDTQYF.

The V call is TRBV28, the J call TRBJ2-7; the D gene is possibly TRBD1 (6 bases). Per germline, CDR1 MDHEN and CDR2 SYDVKM. V dropped 8 bases and J dropped 2 bases, with 16 bases sitting between them. CDR3 size: 14 residues. The chain's CDR3 is CASQVGGSTYEQYF. The DNA for the CDR3 is TGTGCCAGCCAGGTTGGGGGCTCAACCTACGAGCAGTACTTC. The full variable domain, completed using reference TRBV28 and TRBJ2-7, is DVKVTQSSRYLVKRTGEKVFLECVQDMDHENMFWYRQDPGLGLRLIYFSYDVKMKEKGDIPEGYSVSREKKERFSLILESASTNQTSMYLCASQVGGSTYEQYFGPGTRLTVT.

This clone was picked up a small number of times. This chain links TRBV29-1 with TRBJ1-2, with a tentative D call TRBD1 (5 bases). Trimming took 7 bases from V and 6 from J, leaving 18 bases between them. Germline CDR1 and CDR2: SQVTM and ANQGSEA. This CDR3 spans 13 amino acids. The CDR3: CSASVGARNGYTF. Written as DNA, the CDR3 is TGCAGCGCGTCGGTAGGGGCACGAAATGGCTACACCTTC.

The gene calls are TRBV7-8 and TRBJ2-7, with 9 bases identical to TRBD1. Germline loops: CDR1 SGHVS, CDR2 FQNEAQ. The trim removed 2 bases at V and 3 bases at J, leaving 2 bases unmatched. This CDR3 region has 14 residues. Here the CDR3 reads CASSLQDRGYEQYF. In nucleotides, the CDR3 is TGTGCCAGCAGCTTACAGGACAGGGGCTACGAGCAGTACTTC.

This chain connects TRBV10-1 to TRBJ1-2, with a weak D call TRBD1 (5 bases). The germline CDR1 and CDR2 sequences are WNHNN and SYGVQD (reference sequence). V lost 6 bases to trimming and J lost 8 bases, with 13 bases between them. The CDR3 runs 12 residues. DNA for the CDR3: TGCGCCAGCAGATGGCAGGGAAACGGCTACACCTTC. Its protein product is CASRWQGNGYTF.

The chain links TRBV12-2 to TRBJ2-7; TRBD1 is the table's D call, not checked against the DNA. TRBV12-2 is reported as a pseudogene. The CDR3 has 16 amino acids. The DNA of the CDR3 is TGTGCAAGTCGCCCCCTGCCGGGACAGGGTCACTACGAGCAGTACTTC. Translating gives CASRPLPGQGHYEQYF.

Turning to this clone: The identical CDR3 is also encoded by other nucleotide sequences in the sample. In DNA form, the CDR3 reads TGTGCCAGCAGCGTAGGAGGAGGGACCGGGGAGCTGTTTTTT. This sequence encodes CASSVGGGTGELFF. The V and J genes are TRBV9 and TRBJ2-2; possible D gene TRBD2, 6 bases. The germline V gene has CDR1 SGDLS and CDR2 YYNGEE. CDR3 length equals 14 residues. Trimming shortened V by 0 bases and J by 5 bases, and 8 bases separated the two germline ends.

The V gene is TRBV9, the J gene TRBJ1-3, with D possibly being TRBD1 (5 bases). The length of the CDR3 is 15 residues. CDR1 and CDR2 (germline): SGDLS, YYNGEE. Trimming stripped 3 bases from V and 4 bases from J, with 14 bases between. CDR3 in amino acids: CASSATGIVGNTIYF. The CDR3 nucleotides read TGTGCCAGCAGCGCAACAGGAATCGTCGGAAACACCATATATTTT.

The chain employs TRBV9 and TRBJ2-1, with D possibly TRBD2 on 5 matching bases. The CDR3 extends over 15 amino acids. V gave up 4 bases and J gave up 7 bases, with 18 bases separating them. Germline loops: CDR1 SGDLS, CDR2 YYNGEE. The CDR3 protein is CASSPQLAAVNEQFF. The CDR3, as DNA: TGTGCCAGCAGCCCCCAGCTAGCAGCAGTAAATGAGCAGTTCTTC. The full variable domain, with the rest looked up from reference TRBV9 and TRBJ2-1, is DSGVTQTPKHLITATGQRVTLRCSPRSGDLSVYWYQQSLDQGLQFLIQYYNGEERAKGNILERFSAQQFPDLHSELNLSSLELGDSALYFCASSPQLAAVNEQFFGPGTRLTVL.

The chain joins TRBV5-4 to TRBJ1-2; D is perhaps TRBD1 (5 bases). Germline CDR1 and CDR2: SGHNT and YYREEE (reference sequence). CDR3 length: 13 amino acids. V was clipped by 7 bases and J by 6 bases, with 16 bases between them. The CDR3 spells CASRGLRGDGYTF. In nucleotides, the CDR3 is TGTGCCAGCCGGGGACTTCGAGGGGATGGCTACACCTTC.

This chain's CDR3 is CASSIWGVMNTEAFF. CDR3 DNA sequence: TGTGCCAGTAGTATATGGGGGGTTATGAACACTGAAGCTTTCTTT. The V gene is TRBV19, the J gene TRBJ1-1; TRBD1 might be the D (5 bases). The V end was cut by 2 bases, the J end by 0 bases, with 10 bases between. The germline V gene encodes CDR1 LNHDA and CDR2 SQIVND (reference sequence). This CDR3 has 15 residues.

This clone was seen a few times. The same CDR3 also results from other DNA sequences found in this sample. The rearrangement joins TRBV5-6 to TRBJ1-5; TRBD1 aligns across 7 bases. This CDR3 has 15 amino acids. The ends lost 0 bases at V and 3 bases at J; junction bases unmatched: 3. The germline CDR1 and CDR2 sequences are SGHDT and YYEEEE. The CDR3 DNA is TGTGCCAGCAGCTTGGGACAGGGTTTCAATCAGCCCCAGCATTTT. As protein: CASSLGQGFNQPQHF.

The chain carries TRBV28 and TRBJ1-1; D is unclear. This CDR3 contains 15 residues. V was cut by 3 bases and J by 5 bases, with 16 bases left in between. Germline V gene data show CDR1 as MDHEN and CDR2 as SYDVKM. CDR3 residues: CASSFLDTENTEAFF. The CDR3 DNA sequence: TGTGCCAGCAGTTTCCTCGACACAGAGAATACTGAAGCTTTCTTT.

The chain joins TRBV11-2 to TRBJ1-5, with unresolved D. This CDR3 spans 15 amino acids. CDR1 is SGHAT, CDR2 FQNNGV, per germline. V was shortened by 3 bases and J by 2 bases, with 11 bases between the two germline ends. In nucleotides, the CDR3 is TGTGCCAGCAGCTTTGGGCAGGCAGGCAATCAGCCCCAGCATTTT. It yields the protein CASSFGQAGNQPQHF.

The chain couples TRBV27 to TRBJ2-7, with D maybe TRBD1 (6 bases). Germline CDR1 reads MNHEY; CDR2 reads SMNVEV (reference sequence). Trimming shortened V by 7 bases and J by 2 bases, and 15 bases separated the two germline ends. The CDR3 has 14 residues. Here the CDR3 DNA reads TGTGCCAGCACTTTTTCCCAGGGGCCCTACGAGCAGTACTTC. Its protein is CASTFSQGPYEQYF.

J is TRBJ2-7 and V is TRBV7-6, with TRBD1 identical over 8 bases. Germline V CDR1 and CDR2: SGHVS, FNYEAQ. Losses at the gene ends were 4 bases for V and 2 bases for J; bases not matched to a gene: 4. CDR3 length equals 14 residues. The CDR3 nucleotides read TGTGCCAGCAGCTCGAGGACAGGGACCTACGAGCAGTACTTC. Translating it yields CASSSRTGTYEQYF.

J is TRBJ1-4 and V is TRBV19; the match to TRBD1 covers 8 bases. J gave up 5 bases and V 6 bases, and 11 bases lay outside the gene matches. This CDR3 is 16 amino acids long. Germline CDR1 and CDR2: LNHDA and SQIVND (reference sequence). This chain's CDR3 is CASSPGQGDRNEKLFF. Written as DNA, the CDR3 is TGTGCCAGTAGCCCCGGACAGGGTGATCGGAATGAAAAACTGTTTTTT.

The genes are TRBV6-6 and TRBJ1-1; TRBD1 might be the D (5 bases). Germline V gene sequence: CDR1 MNHNY, CDR2 SVGAGI (reference sequence). The CDR3 loop spans 14 amino acids. V lost 0 bases and J lost 2, with 7 bases in between. The CDR3 sequence: CASSYSGTNTEAFF. CDR3 coding DNA: TGTGCCAGCAGTTACTCGGGGACTAACACTGAAGCTTTCTTT.